The 13 T cell receptor beta chains presented below share a single source sample, sequenced in a study of CD8 T cells in Susac syndrome. An amount of RNA that ranged from roughly 0.5 to 1 ug was reverse transcribed with random hexamers. TCRdb redid the calling of the immunoSEQ multiplex PCR reads with MiXCR, one entry per CDR3 protein. The table shows more than 130,000 distinct CDR3 sequences, with 94% occurring only once. The source material was CD8+ T cells from PBMCs. The receptors stem from a human donor in good health.

This chain connects TRBV7-9 to TRBJ1-1, with D unresolved. Germline assignment: CDR1 SEHNR and CDR2 FQNEAQ (reference sequence). The V and J ends lost 2 bases and 6 bases respectively, with 10 bases between them. The CDR3 is made up of 13 amino acids. The CDR3 DNA follows: TGTGCCAGCAGCTTATTGGATTTAGCTGAAGCTTTCTTT. Protein product: CASSLLDLAEAFF.

The chain links TRBV20-1 to TRBJ1-2; D is unresolved. Germline V gene lookup returns CDR1 DFQATT and CDR2 SNEGSKA (reference sequence). The germline V and J ends were trimmed by 0 bases and 3 bases, with 14 bases remaining between them. The CDR3 spans 15 residues. For the CDR3, the DNA is TGCAGTGCTAGAGATTCCAGGAATTTACACTATGGCTACACCTTC. It is translated as CSARDSRNLHYGYTF.

The CDR3 protein is CASSFRTTYEQYF. As DNA, the CDR3 is TGTGCCAGCAGTTTCCGGACAACCTACGAGCAGTACTTC. The rearrangement uses TRBV27 and TRBJ2-7, with D tentatively TRBD1 (5 bases). V shed 3 bases and J shed 2 bases, with 8 bases lying between them. The CDR3 runs 13 residues. The germline gives CDR1 MNHEY, CDR2 SMNVEV (reference sequence).

The chain couples TRBV28 to TRBJ2-5; no clear D. The germline gives CDR1 MDHEN, CDR2 SYDVKM. Trimming removed 2 bases from V and 1 base from J, with 14 bases in between. CDR3 length: 16 residues. CDR3 DNA: TGTGCCAGCAGTTTAGTTGCCACGCTCCTCCAAGAGACCCAGTACTTC. It yields the protein CASSLVATLLQETQYF.

This chain connects TRBV7-9 to TRBJ2-5; 9 bases align to TRBD1. This CDR3 is 13 amino acids long. The J segment lost 2 bases and the V segment lost 6 bases, leaving 1 base of the junction unmatched. From germline, CDR1 is SEHNR and CDR2 FQNEAQ (reference sequence). CDR3 sequence reads: CASRDRGQETQYF. The CDR3 DNA follows: TGTGCCAGCAGGGACAGGGGTCAAGAGACCCAGTACTTC.

The chain combines TRBV30 with TRBJ2-7; 7 positions agree with TRBD1. Germline trimming cut 2 bases from V and 0 bases from J; bases unmatched to any gene: 1. The germline V gene encodes CDR1 GTSNPN and CDR2 SVGIG (reference sequence). This CDR3 has 13 amino acids. CDR3 sequence reads: CAWSWDSSYEQYF. The CDR3 DNA reads TGTGCCTGGAGTTGGGACAGCTCCTACGAGCAGTACTTC.

V is TRBV18 and J is TRBJ1-1; the D gene is possibly TRBD1 (6 bases). Between the trimmed V and J ends, which lost 2 bases and 6 bases, there was a span of 16 bases. CDR1 KGHSH and CDR2 LQKENI come from the germline V gene. The CDR3 has 15 amino acids. DNA of the CDR3: TGTGCCAGCTCACCAGTTGGGGAAGGGGGGGCTGAAGCTTTCTTT. This sequence encodes CASSPVGEGGAEAFF.

The rearrangement uses TRBV11-2 and TRBJ2-3, with 11 nucleotides matching TRBD2. The junction had 22 bases not matched to a gene; V was cut back by 4 bases and J by 4 bases. Germline V lookup: CDR1 SGHAT, CDR2 FQNNGV. The CDR3 sequence is 21 residues long. Here the CDR3 DNA reads TGTGCCAGCAGCTCAACTAGCGGGAGAATGGAGCTCTGGCCCCATCCAGATACGCAGTATTTT. Its protein product is CASSSTSGRMELWPHPDTQYF.

This clonotype was seen only a few times. J is TRBJ2-7 and V is TRBV11-2; 10 bases map to TRBD1. The length of the CDR3 is 12 residues. Germline V gene lookup returns CDR1 SGHAT and CDR2 FQNNGV. Germline trimming cut 3 bases from V and 7 bases from J; bases unmatched to any gene: 0. The CDR3 nucleotides read TGTGCCAGCAGCTTGGACAGGGGGGAGCAGTACTTC. Amino acids: CASSLDRGEQYF.

The V call is TRBV6-2 or TRBV6-3, the J call TRBJ2-1; no clear D gene. The V gene lost 6 bases and the J gene lost 3 bases, with 9 bases spanning the gap. The CDR3 sequence is 13 residues long. Germline V gene lookup returns CDR1 MNHEY and CDR2 SVGEGT. CDR3 sequence: CASRAHYYNEQFF. The CDR3 region has the DNA TGTGCCAGCAGAGCCCACTACTACAATGAGCAGTTCTTC.

In this sample, this clonotype turned up once. The V and J genes are TRBV10-3 and TRBJ2-7, with TRBD2 matching over 10 bases. CDR1 is ENHRY and CDR2 is SYGVKD in the germline V gene. There are 14 residues in the CDR3. J lost 4 bases, V lost 10 bases, and 10 bases had no gene match. The CDR3: CASHASGGTYEQYF. The CDR3 DNA reads as TGTGCCAGCCATGCTAGCGGGGGAACTTACGAGCAGTACTTC.

J is TRBJ2-7 and V is TRBV18; 7 bases match TRBD2. Per the germline V gene, CDR1 is KGHSH and CDR2 is LQKENI. V was pared by 1 base and J by 3 bases, with 6 bases of the junction left unmatched. This CDR3 is 15 amino acids long. The CDR3 loop is CASSPLGGSDYEQYF. In DNA, the CDR3 is TGTGCCAGCTCACCACTGGGGGGGAGTGACTACGAGCAGTACTTC.

V and J are TRBV9 and TRBJ2-1; D is ambiguous. The CDR3 spans 14 residues. Per germline, CDR1 SGDLS and CDR2 YYNGEE. The ends were cut back, 0 bases at V and 3 bases at J, with 7 bases in the middle. The CDR3 region is CASSVEGDYNEQFF. The CDR3 nucleotides read TGTGCCAGCAGCGTAGAGGGTGACTACAATGAGCAGTTCTTC. The whole variable domain, remainder taken from reference TRBV9 and TRBJ2-1, is DSGVTQTPKHLITATGQRVTLRCSPRSGDLSVYWYQQSLDQGLQFLIQYYNGEERAKGNILERFSAQQFPDLHSELNLSSLELGDSALYFCASSVEGDYNEQFFGPGTRLTVL.